The rows below give T cell receptor beta chains drawn from one sample of a study of T cell repertoires in cytomegalovirus infection. MiXCR, applied by TCRdb to the reads, yields one record per CDR3 protein. The sample lists roughly 760,000 distinct CDR3 sequences, roughly a third occurring once. Sequenced sample: PBMCs. These receptors all stem from a human donor in good health (CMV status not recorded). Some clones in this sample may be carry-over from other donors' samples. Each CDR3 is given with its conserved first and last residue. Each record gives: J gene, CDR3 length, V gene, clone size, D gene, CDR3 protein, CDR3 DNA. D genes are given only for firm matches. Not all rows give a size; the values are once, few, many and, for expanded clones, a class.

J: TRBJ2-1; length: 15; V: TRBV28; size: NA; D: NA; CDR3: CASSLIGRWDNEQFF; DNA: TGTGCCAGCAGCTTAATTGGTAGGTGGGACAATGAGCAGTTCTTC
J: TRBJ2-7; length: 16; V: TRBV2; size: NA; D: NA; CDR3: CASSEGVGGVPYEQYF; DNA: TGTGCCAGCAGTGAAGGAGTTGGCGGGGTACCGTACGAGCAGTACTTC
J: TRBJ1-5; length: 14; V: TRBV29-1; size: few; D: TRBD1; CDR3: CSASGTGVNQPQHF; DNA: TGCAGCGCCTCCGGGACAGGGGTTAATCAGCCCCAGCATTTT
J: TRBJ2-1; length: 16; V: TRBV7-6; size: few; D: NA; CDR3: CASSLATRGPYNEQFF; DNA: TGTGCCAGCAGCTTGGCGACTAGGGGACCCTACAATGAGCAGTTCTTC
J: TRBJ2-3; length: 14; V: TRBV5-1; size: NA; D: NA; CDR3: CASSSWRRTDTQYF; DNA: TGCGCCAGCAGCTCCTGGAGGCGCACAGATACGCAGTATTTT
J: TRBJ1-5; length: 12; V: TRBV10-3; size: NA; D: NA; CDR3: CAIRNPNQPQHF; DNA: TGTGCCATCAGAAACCCCAATCAGCCCCAGCATTTT
J: TRBJ2-2; length: 16; V: TRBV19; size: few; D: TRBD2; CDR3: CASRLAGALNTGELFF; DNA: TGTGCCAGTAGGCTAGCGGGGGCCCTGAACACCGGGGAGCTGTTTTTT
J: TRBJ1-2; length: 13; V: TRBV5-4; size: few; D: NA; CDR3: CASSSTANYGYTF; DNA: TGTGCCAGCAGCTCGACAGCTAACTATGGCTACACCTTC
J: TRBJ2-7; length: 18; V: TRBV11-2; size: NA; D: NA; CDR3: CASSLVGLAFFIPTEQYF; DNA: TGTGCCAGCAGCTTAGTGGGACTGGCCTTTTTTATCCCCACCGAGCAGTACTTC
J: TRBJ1-5; length: 16; V: TRBV20-1; size: few; D: TRBD1; CDR3: CSAGPTGSLSNQPQHF; DNA: TGCAGTGCTGGACCGACAGGGAGTCTTAGCAATCAGCCCCAGCATTTT
J: TRBJ2-1; length: 16; V: TRBV28; size: NA; D: TRBD1; CDR3: CASSAGQGGSYNEQFF; DNA: TGTGCCAGCAGTGCAGGACAGGGCGGCTCCTACAATGAGCAGTTCTTC
J: TRBJ1-1; length: 14; V: TRBV7-9; size: few; D: NA; CDR3: CASSQRAKNTEAFF; DNA: TGTGCCAGCAGCCAACGGGCCAAGAACACTGAAGCTTTCTTT
J: TRBJ1-2; length: 16; V: TRBV5-1; size: NA; D: NA; CDR3: CASSLEWRQGTYGSTF; DNA: TGCGCCAGCAGCTTGGAGTGGCGGCAGGGGACCTATGGCTCCACCTTC
J: TRBJ2-7; length: 13; V: TRBV20-1; size: many; D: NA; CDR3: CSGVVGPSGEQYF; DNA: TGCAGTGGGGTTGTGGGCCCATCGGGCGAGCAGTACTTC
J: TRBJ2-1; length: 17; V: TRBV7-3; size: NA; D: TRBD2; CDR3: CASSQSSGGGSYNEQFF; DNA: TGTGCCAGCAGCCAATCCAGCGGGGGGGGCTCCTACAATGAGCAGTTCTTC
J: TRBJ2-2; length: 16; V: TRBV7-8; size: NA; D: NA; CDR3: CASSKGSGDRTGELFF; DNA: TGTGCCAGCAGCAAGGGGTCAGGGGACCGCACCGGGGAGCTGTTTTTT
J: TRBJ2-7; length: 14; V: TRBV2; size: NA; D: NA; CDR3: CASKAQGGSYEQYF; DNA: TGTGCCAGCAAGGCCCAGGGGGGGAGCTACGAGCAGTACTTC
J: TRBJ2-4; length: 12; V: TRBV29-1; size: few; D: NA; CDR3: CSVEGRENIQYF; DNA: TGCAGCGTTGAAGGCAGGGAAAACATTCAGTACTTC
J: TRBJ2-7; length: 14; V: TRBV6-8; size: few; D: TRBD2; CDR3: CASSRVGGGYEQYF; DNA: TGTGCCAGCAGTAGGGTGGGCGGGGGCTACGAGCAGTACTTC
J: TRBJ2-2; length: 15; V: TRBV5-1; size: NA; D: TRBD2; CDR3: CASSWTSGATGELFF; DNA: TGCGCCAGCAGCTGGACTAGCGGAGCAACCGGGGAGCTGTTTTTT
J: TRBJ2-5; length: 17; V: TRBV7-6; size: many; D: NA; CDR3: CASSLGGRGGYQETQYF; DNA: TGTGCCAGCAGCTTAGGGGGACGTGGGGGCTACCAAGAGACCCAGTACTTC
J: TRBJ1-3; length: 11; V: TRBV7-9; size: few; D: NA; CDR3: CASRPRDTIYF; DNA: TGTGCCAGCAGGCCGAGGGACACCATATATTTT
J: TRBJ1-1; length: 16; V: TRBV5-1; size: NA; D: NA; CDR3: CASSSNLQGRNTEAFF; DNA: TGCGCCAGCAGCTCGAACCTGCAGGGAAGGAACACTGAAGCTTTCTTT
J: TRBJ2-3; length: 16; V: TRBV29-1; size: NA; D: TRBD1; CDR3: CSVRGGSGGPTDTQYF; DNA: TGCAGCGTTCGAGGAGGCTCAGGGGGCCCCACAGATACGCAGTATTTT
J: TRBJ2-7; length: 16; V: TRBV7-2; size: NA; D: NA; CDR3: CASSLADGTPRGVQYF; DNA: TGTGCCAGCAGCTTAGCAGACGGGACCCCCCGGGGAGTGCAGTACTTC
J: TRBJ2-7; length: 16; V: TRBV7-2; size: NA; D: TRBD2; CDR3: CASSVTWTSGVLEQYF; DNA: TGTGCCAGCAGCGTAACGTGGACTAGCGGGGTCCTCGAGCAGTACTTC
J: TRBJ1-6; length: 16; V: TRBV7-2; size: NA; D: NA; CDR3: CASRSKGRGVYAPLHF; DNA: TGTGCCAGCAGATCCAAGGGGCGCGGGGTTTATGCACCCCTCCACTTT
J: TRBJ1-1; length: 16; V: TRBV6-1; size: few; D: TRBD1; CDR3: CASSESAGTANTEAFF; DNA: TGTGCCAGCAGTGAAAGTGCCGGGACAGCGAACACTGAAGCTTTCTTT
J: TRBJ1-3; length: 15; V: TRBV6-1; size: NA; D: NA; CDR3: CASSEQGTAGNTIYF; DNA: TGTGCCAGCAGTGAACAGGGAACAGCTGGAAACACCATATATTTT
J: TRBJ2-7; length: 17; V: TRBV7-2; size: NA; D: TRBD1; CDR3: CASSAANRGSSSYEQYF; DNA: TGTGCCAGCAGCGCAGCTAACAGGGGATCTAGCTCCTACGAGCAGTACTTC
J: TRBJ2-1; length: 16; V: TRBV7-8; size: NA; D: TRBD2; CDR3: CASSRRLAGVVDEQFF; DNA: TGTGCCAGCAGCCGACGACTAGCGGGAGTGGTCGATGAGCAGTTCTTC
J: TRBJ2-7; length: 15; V: TRBV10-2; size: NA; D: NA; CDR3: CASSDTADSSYEQYF; DNA: TGCGCCAGCAGTGATACGGCAGATAGCTCCTACGAGCAGTACTTC
J: TRBJ1-2; length: 15; V: TRBV7-2; size: NA; D: NA; CDR3: CASSLVDGGNYGYTF; DNA: TGTGCCAGCAGCTTAGTCGACGGGGGGAACTATGGCTACACCTTC
J: TRBJ2-1; length: 14; V: TRBV28; size: NA; D: NA; CDR3: CASSFRQVYNEQFF; DNA: TGTGCCAGCAGTTTTCGACAAGTTTACAATGAGCAGTTCTTC
J: TRBJ1-5; length: 13; V: TRBV28; size: NA; D: NA; CDR3: CASSLSPGQPQHF; DNA: TGTGCCAGCAGTTTATCTCCGGGTCAGCCCCAGCATTTT
J: TRBJ2-3; length: 16; V: TRBV6-2/TRBV6-3; size: many; D: NA; CDR3: CASSYTASGHTYTQYF; DNA: TGTGCCAGCAGTTACACGGCTTCGGGGCACACGTATACGCAGTATTTT
J: TRBJ2-1; length: 14; V: TRBV6-4; size: few; D: NA; CDR3: CASSDGSVGNEQFF; DNA: TGTGCCAGCAGTGACGGTAGTGTGGGCAATGAGCAGTTCTTC
J: TRBJ2-5; length: 16; V: TRBV4-2; size: NA; D: TRBD1; CDR3: CASSQVSSRGPETQYF; DNA: TGTGCCAGCAGCCAAGTGTCTAGCAGGGGGCCAGAGACCCAGTACTTC
J: TRBJ2-3; length: 14; V: TRBV5-6; size: NA; D: NA; CDR3: CASSTREKGNTQYF; DNA: TGTGCCAGCAGCACCCGGGAGAAAGGGAATACGCAGTATTTT
J: TRBJ1-5; length: 13; V: TRBV20-1; size: NA; D: NA; CDR3: CSAGGRGNQPQHF; DNA: TGCAGTGCTGGGGGACGGGGCAATCAGCCCCAGCATTTT